Following are 5 T cell receptor beta chains from one sample sequenced in a study of post-analysis software for immune sequencing data. Study-wide results and caveats: With TRBV5-6, TRBV5-1 and TRBV20-1 included, about five TRBV segments were more frequent in patients than in controls.

TCR beta libraries were prepared from cDNA with unique molecular identifiers. TCRdb re-analysed the PCR reads in MiXCR, keeping a single row per CDR3 protein. The table lists hundreds of thousands of distinct CDR3 sequences, approximately 53% of them singletons. These receptors have no identified antigens. Sequencing was performed on blood. The receptors come from a girl under 18 with multiple sclerosis.

The CDR3 DNA is TGCAGCGTTGACGGGATATTAAACACTGAAGCTTTCTTT. This sequence encodes CSVDGILNTEAFF. The V and J genes are TRBV29-1 and TRBJ1-1; no firm D call. CDR3 length: 13 amino acids. The V gene's germline CDR1 is SQVTM and CDR2 ANQGSEA. The germline V and J ends were trimmed by 3 bases and 2 bases, with 10 bases remaining between them.

V gene TRBV21-1 combines with J gene TRBJ2-3; the table's D call, TRBD1, has no DNA check behind it. TRBV21-1 is a recognized pseudogene. The CDR3 length is 14 residues. The CDR3 loop is CASSTRGSTDTQYF. The DNA for the CDR3 is TGTGCCAGCAGCACCAGGGGTAGCACAGATACGCAGTATTTT.

This clonotype has more than one count but fewer than ten. The chain carries TRBV5-1 and TRBJ2-3, with D unresolved. Per germline, CDR1 SGHRS and CDR2 YFSETQ. The length of the CDR3 is 16 residues. Trimming removed 0 bases from V and 0 bases from J, with 11 bases in between. The CDR3 DNA is TGCGCCAGCAGCTTGGGACTGCCTCCTAGCACAGATACGCAGTATTTT. This codes for CASSLGLPPSTDTQYF.

This clonotype was detected once. Germline is not matched at one junction end, which may reflect a read error. The rearrangement uses TRBV6-1 and TRBJ2-1; D tentatively reads TRBD1 or TRBD2 (6 bases each). The CDR3 has 18 amino acids. The germline gives CDR1 MNHNS, CDR2 SASEGT. Here the CDR3 reads CASSIGGDQPRGYNEQFF. CDR3 bases: TGTGCCAGCAGCATCGGGGGCGACCAACCCCGGGGGTACAATGAGCAGTTTTTC.

This clonotype was seen more than once but under ten times. The chain combines TRBV6-1 with TRBJ2-4, with D unresolved. Germline CDR1 MNHNS, CDR2 SASEGT. The CDR3 covers 13 residues. The V and J ends lost 10 bases and 1 base respectively, with 11 bases between them. The CDR3 reads CATGQTAKNIQYF. The DNA of the CDR3 is TGTGCCACCGGGCAAACGGCCAAAAACATTCAGTACTTC.